The rows below give T cell receptor beta chains drawn from one sample of a study of immune evolution from preneoplasia to lung adenocarcinoma. The protocol was immunoSEQ multiplex PCR, while the TCRdb copy is restricted to in-frame clones and leaves out a portion. Among a few thousand clones listed, about three quarters were seen once. Specimen: FFPE adjacent normal lung tissue. The receptors here all came from a donor of 70 years or more with lung adenocarcinoma. Both conserved end residues are part of each CDR3. Fields, in order: CDR3 protein, CDR3 DNA, D gene, J gene, V gene, clone size. The D gene is left open where the match is weak. Clone size appears in some rows only: once, few, many, or a class for an expanded clone.

CASSLQTSGIYEQYF	TGTGCCAGCAGCTTACAGACTAGCGGGATCTACGAGCAGTACTTC	TRBD2	TRBJ2-7	TRBV7-2	.
CASTLDNYYGYTF	TGCGCCAGCACCCTGGACAACTACTATGGCTACACCTTC	.	TRBJ1-2	TRBV10-2	.
CASSPGSSETQYF	TGTGCCAGTAGTCCGGGGTCGTCAGAGACCCAGTACTTC	.	TRBJ2-5	TRBV19	.
CASRTSGVDEQFF	TGTGCCAGCAGAACCTCGGGCGTCGATGAGCAGTTCTTC	.	TRBJ2-1	TRBV11-1	.
CASSLDAGAYNEQFF	TGTGCCAGCAGCTTAGATGCGGGGGCTTACAATGAGCAGTTCTTC	.	TRBJ2-1	TRBV7-3	.
CASAAGTNEQFF	TGTGCCAGCGCGGCAGGGACCAATGAGCAGTTCTTC	.	TRBJ2-1	TRBV7-9	.
CASSRGYEQYF	TGTGCCAGCTCACGGGGTTACGAGCAGTACTTC	.	TRBJ2-7	TRBV18	.
CASSIGGGEQYF	TGTGCCAGTAGTATCGGGGGCGGCGAGCAGTACTTC	.	TRBJ2-7	TRBV19	.
CASSPPGLTYEQYF	TGCGCCAGCAGCCCTCCCGGCCTAACCTACGAGCAGTACTTC	.	TRBJ2-7	TRBV5-1	.
CASSIPRTGGNEQFF	TGTGCCAGTAGTATACCCCGGACAGGCGGCAATGAGCAGTTCTTC	TRBD1	TRBJ2-1	TRBV19	.
CASSLARGYAPFF	TGTGCCAGCAGTTTAGCGAGGGGGTACGCGCCTTTCTTT	.	TRBJ1-1	TRBV27	few
CASSLLMQEDSNQPQHF	TGCGCCAGCAGCCTTCTCATGCAGGAGGATAGCAATCAGCCCCAGCATTTT	.	TRBJ1-5	TRBV5-1	.
CSVKGQGGIMNTEAFF	TGCAGCGTTAAGGGACAGGGGGGTATTATGAACACTGAAGCTTTCTTT	TRBD1	TRBJ1-1	TRBV29-1	.
CASSATSGSSPEQYF	TGTGCCAGCAGTGCGACTAGCGGGAGTTCCCCCGAGCAGTACTTC	TRBD2	TRBJ2-7	TRBV6-1	.
CASSHPVPPYEQYF	TGTGCCAGCAGTCACCCCGTTCCCCCCTACGAGCAGTACTTC	.	TRBJ2-7	TRBV4-2	.
CASSWGTGGAGEQYF	TGTGCCAGCAGCTGGGGCACGGGAGGTGCCGGGGAGCAGTACTTC	TRBD2	TRBJ2-7	TRBV11-1	.
CASSLKRTEGGISPLHF	TGCGCCAGCAGCCTAAAAAGGACAGAGGGGGGAATTTCACCCCTCCACTTT	.	TRBJ1-6	TRBV4-1	.
CSVGGANYEQYF	TGCAGCGTCGGCGGGGCCAACTACGAGCAGTACTTC	.	TRBJ2-7	TRBV29-1	.
CASSPSVSTYEQYF	TGTGCCAGCTCACCTAGCGTATCCACCTACGAGCAGTACTTC	.	TRBJ2-7	TRBV18	.
CASSGSGVSYNEQFF	TGTGCCAGCAGCGGTAGCGGGGTTTCCTACAATGAGCAGTTCTTC	TRBD2	TRBJ2-1	TRBV9	.
CASSQGIGDSPYEQYF	TGTGCCAGCAGCCAAGGGATTGGGGACAGTCCCTACGAGCAGTACTTC	TRBD1	TRBJ2-7	TRBV4-2	.
CASSLQRNTEAFF	TGTGCCAGTAGTTTACAGAGAAACACTGAAGCTTTCTTT	.	TRBJ1-1	TRBV19	.
CASSEPSGSTDTQYF	TGTGCCAGCAGTGAACCTAGCGGGAGTACAGATACGCAGTATTTT	TRBD2	TRBJ2-3	TRBV6-1	.
CASSLSLDRGHNEQFF	TGTGCCAGCAGCTTAAGTCTGGACAGGGGGCACAATGAGCAGTTCTTC	TRBD1	TRBJ2-1	TRBV7-9	few
CASSRYYEQYF	TGTGCCAGCAGCCGTTACTACGAGCAGTACTTC	.	TRBJ2-7	TRBV5-6	.
CATSRTSGRFGYTF	TGTGCCACCAGCAGAACCTCGGGGCGCTTCGGCTACACCTTC	.	TRBJ1-2	TRBV15	few
CASSSGQVNEQFF	TGTGCCAGCAGCTCGGGACAGGTCAATGAGCAGTTCTTC	TRBD1	TRBJ2-1	TRBV7-2	once
CASSDGQRETQYF	TGCGCCAGCAGTGATGGTCAGCGGGAGACCCAGTACTTC	.	TRBJ2-5	TRBV10-1	.
CASSYRLLLSSYNEQFF	TGTGCCAGCAGCTACCGTTTGCTCCTGAGCTCCTACAATGAGCAGTTCTTC	.	TRBJ2-1	TRBV7-9	once
CAWSSMMGTEAFF	TGTGCCTGGAGTTCCATGATGGGGACTGAAGCTTTCTTT	.	TRBJ1-1	TRBV30	.
CASSPTGGGFGYTF	TGTGCCAGCAGCCCTACAGGGGGCGGGTTTGGCTACACCTTC	TRBD1	TRBJ1-2	TRBV7-9	.
CASSLAGEFRELFF	TGTGCCAGCAGCTTAGCGGGAGAGTTCAGGGAGCTGTTTTTT	.	TRBJ2-2	TRBV7-9	.
CASSLPRQPNEQFF	TGCGCCAGCAGCTTGCCGCGGCAGCCCAATGAGCAGTTCTTC	.	TRBJ2-1	TRBV5-1	.